The 21 T cell receptor beta chains below were found in one sample sequenced in a study of tumor and adjacent non-tumor tissue in lung cancer. RNA was extracted from bulk tissue without any cell sorting. More than 3 cm separated this lung sample from the edge of the tumor. Three rounds of nested PCR, following a modified ARM-PCR protocol, produced the TCRbeta library. TCRdb redid the calling of the multiplex PCR reads with MiXCR, one entry per CDR3 protein. The data show almost 75,000 distinct CDR3 sequences, 55% to 70% seen once. Input material: distant non-tumor lung tissue. These receptor sequences come from a woman in her fifties or sixties with non-small cell lung cancer.

This clonotype was detected ten times or more. The CDR3 DNA reads TGCGCCAGCAGCCAGGGACTTGAGGAGCTGTTTTTT. It encodes CASSQGLEELFF. This chain uses TRBV4-1 with TRBJ2-2; maybe TRBD2 (6 bases). The CDR3 totals 12 residues. The ends were cut back, 3 bases at V and 10 bases at J, with 9 bases in the middle. The germline V gene encodes CDR1 MGHRA and CDR2 YSYEKL.

With regard to this clonotype: A single base separates this from a much larger clone, so it may be a read error. The chain uses TRBV29-1 and TRBJ2-1; 11 bases are shared with TRBD2. The CDR3 has 16 residues. The ends lost 7 bases at V and 7 bases at J; junction bases unmatched: 15. Germline CDR1 SQVTM, CDR2 ANQGSEA. Here the CDR3 reads CSGRTSGWALRNEQFF. The CDR3 DNA follows: TGCAGCGGACGGACTAGCGGGTGGGCCCTGAGGAATGAGCAGTTCTTC.

With regard to this clonotype: This clone may be a read error of a much larger clone one base away. The rearrangement joins TRBV6-2 or TRBV6-3 to TRBJ2-6; the D gene is possibly TRBD1 (5 bases). The germline V and J ends were trimmed by 4 bases and 0 bases, with 7 bases remaining between them. This CDR3 is built from 15 residues. Per the germline V gene, CDR1 is MNHEY and CDR2 is SVGEGT. The CDR3 is CASSWGNSGANVLTF. DNA of the CDR3: TGTGCCAGCAGTTGGGGCAACTCTGGGGCCAACGTCCTGACTTTC.

The chain recombines TRBV28 with TRBJ1-1, with D unresolved. Deletions cut 10 bases from V and 2 bases from J, with 8 bases between. Germline CDR1 reads MDHEN; CDR2 reads SYDVKM. This CDR3 region has 11 residues. CDR3 sequence reads: CATRLNTEAFF. The CDR3, as DNA: TGTGCCACCAGACTTAACACTGAAGCTTTCTTT.

Comment on this clonotype: Being one base from a much bigger clone, this may be a read error. The chain employs TRBV20-1 and TRBJ2-7; D perhaps matches TRBD2 (6 bases). Germline assignment: CDR1 DFQATT and CDR2 SNEGSKA (reference sequence). This CDR3 spans 14 amino acids. The CDR3 coding sequence is TGCAGTGTTAGACGTGCGGGATGGTTGGACGAGCAGTACTTC. It is translated as CSVRRAGWLDEQYF.

About this clonotype: Mismatch with germline at one junction end may stem from a read error. The chain combines TRBV20-1 with TRBJ2-1; the match to TRBD2 covers 10 bases. Germline V lookup: CDR1 DFQATT, CDR2 SNEGSKA (reference sequence). The CDR3 is made up of 15 amino acids. CDR3 amino acids: CNARVPGTSVNEQFF. The CDR3 DNA reads as TGCAATGCTAGAGTGCCTGGGACTAGCGTCAATGAGCAGTTCTTC.

This clonotype was detected once. This chain uses TRBV11-1 with TRBJ2-1; TRBD2 aligns across 7 bases. This CDR3 contains 12 residues. V lost 9 bases and J lost 8; bases outside the gene matches: 7. Germline CDR1 is SGHAT and CDR2 is FQDESV (reference sequence). CDR3: CASSQTSHEQFF. DNA for the CDR3: TGTGCCAGTAGCCAGACTAGCCATGAGCAGTTCTTC.

This clonotype was counted ten times or more. The chain couples TRBV20-1 to TRBJ1-3, with a possible D match to TRBD1 (6 bases). CDR1 and CDR2 (germline): DFQATT, SNEGSKA (reference sequence). V was cut by 5 bases and J by 2 bases, with 16 bases left in between. This CDR3 contains 15 residues. CDR3 region: CSAPMGNRAGNTIYF. CDR3 bases: TGCAGTGCTCCCATGGGGAACAGGGCTGGAAACACCATATATTTT.

A word on this clonotype: At one of its ends the junction is not consistent with the germline gene, which may arise from a read error. This chain connects TRBV20-1 to TRBJ2-7, with TRBD2 matching 9 bases. The germline CDR1 and CDR2 sequences are DFQATT and SNEGSKA (reference sequence). CDR3 length: 14 amino acids. The CDR3 bases are TGCAGTGCGGAACAAGCGGGAGGAACCTACAAGCAGTACTTC. It specifies CSAEQAGGTYKQYF.

Concerning this clonotype: The conserved phenylalanine or tryptophan normally closing the CDR3 is absent here, so this likely arose from a read error. The DNA is omitted, as the CDR3 cannot be located on it reliably, and the CDR3 follows TCRdb's listing. The J gene is TRBJ2-7, the V gene TRBV6-1; TRBD2 is taken as the D call from the table, unchecked against the DNA. The CDR3 has 19 amino acids, counting both end residues. The V gene's germline CDR1 is MNHNS and CDR2 SASEGT. The CDR3 protein is CASRTAGLAGGPGKHEQYL.

For this clonotype: Because the CDR3 is missing its conserved closing phenylalanine or tryptophan, this is likely a read error. The V and J genes are TRBV4-2 and TRBJ2-6; D is tentatively TRBD1 or TRBD2 (6 bases each). Trimming pared 0 bases from V and 2 bases from J, leaving 20 bases between. Germline values: CDR1 LGHNA, CDR2 YNFKEQ. The CDR3 length is 20 residues. This CDR3 is CASSQDKFGTGAPGANVLTS. DNA of the CDR3: TGTGCCAGCAGCCAAGATAAGTTCGGGACGGGGGCTCCTGGGGCCAACGTCCTGACTTCC.

For this clonotype: Just one base apart from a much larger clone, this may be a read error. The rearrangement joins TRBV12-3 or TRBV12-4 to TRBJ1-4; TRBD1 might be the D (6 bases). There are 15 residues in the CDR3. The germline V and J ends were trimmed by 6 bases and 4 bases, with 15 bases remaining between them. CDR3 sequence reads: CASRKTGSLNEKLFF. As DNA, the CDR3 is TGTGCCAGCAGAAAAACAGGGTCACTTAATGAAAAACTGTTTTTT.

This sequence joins TRBV20-1 and TRBJ2-3, with 10 bases matching TRBD2. J was trimmed by 3 bases and V by 6 bases; bases with no gene match: 15. This CDR3 has 17 amino acids. Germline-derived CDR1 and CDR2 are DFQATT and SNEGSKA (reference sequence). CDR3 bases: TGCAGTGCAGGGGGCCCCGGGACTAGCGAGAGTACAGATACGCAGTATTTT. It codes for CSAGGPGTSESTDTQYF.

A remark on this clonotype: At one of its ends the junction is not consistent with the germline gene, which may arise from a read error. The chain employs TRBV29-1 and TRBJ1-1, with D perhaps TRBD1 (5 bases). CDR1 SQVTM and CDR2 ANQGSEA come from the germline V gene. There are 14 residues in the CDR3. CDR3 region: CSAGGDVMNIEAFF. CDR3 nucleotide sequence: TGCAGCGCCGGGGGGGACGTCATGAACATTGAAGCCTTCTTT.

The CDR3 sequence: CSVASGQGGTGELFF. The CDR3, as DNA: TGCAGTGTCGCTTCCGGACAGGGTGGCACCGGGGAGCTGTTTTTT. The chain carries TRBV20-1 and TRBJ2-2; 8 nucleotides align to TRBD1. CDR3 length: 15 residues. CDR1 and CDR2 from the germline V gene are DFQATT and SNEGSKA (reference sequence). V dropped 7 bases and J dropped 4; count of bases not matched to a gene: 11.

Points on this clonotype: The junction shows a germline mismatch at one end, possibly a read error. J is TRBJ2-2 and V is TRBV11-1; the D gene is possibly TRBD2 (5 bases). The germline V gene has CDR1 SGHAT and CDR2 FQDESV (reference sequence). This CDR3 spans 13 amino acids. The CDR3 here is CASSPTTTGELFF. CDR3 DNA: TGTGCCAGCAGTCCTACAACGACCGGGGAACTGTTTTTT.

V and J are TRBV20-1 and TRBJ2-1, with no clear D. The CDR3 extends over 16 amino acids. Germline V lookup: CDR1 DFQATT, CDR2 SNEGSKA (reference sequence). The ends were cut back, 0 bases at V and 10 bases at J, with 22 bases in the middle. The CDR3 nucleotides are TGCAGTGCTAGAGAGTTGAGTAGCTCTGATCTCAGGGAGCAGTTCTTC. Protein product: CSARELSSSDLREQFF.

In its sample, this clonotype was seen many times. The chain is built from TRBV5-6 and TRBJ2-7, with D possibly matching TRBD1 (6 bases). Trimming took 1 base from V and 4 from J, leaving 9 bases between them. The germline V gene encodes CDR1 SGHDT and CDR2 YYEEEE. The CDR3 is 13 amino acids. For the CDR3, the DNA is TGTGCCAGCAGCTTGCAGGGGCCGTACGAGCAGTACTTC. As protein: CASSLQGPYEQYF. The variable domain in full, with the rest retrieved from reference TRBV5-6 and TRBJ2-7, is DAGVTQSPTHLIKTRGQQVTLRCSPKSGHDTVSWYQQALGQGPQFIFQYYEEEERQRGNFPDRFSGHQFPNYSSELNVNALLLGDSALYLCASSLQGPYEQYFGPGTRLTVT.

Worth noting for this clonotype: It may be a read error: a sequence one base away is much more abundant. CDR3 region: CASSSGLAGNEQYF. The DNA of the CDR3 is TGTGCCAGCAGTTCCGGACTAGCGGGAAACGAGCAGTACTTC. The genes are TRBV28 and TRBJ2-7, with 12 bases that match TRBD2. This CDR3 is built from 14 residues. The V gene's germline CDR1 is MDHEN and CDR2 SYDVKM. J lost 5 bases, V lost 4 bases, and 3 bases had no gene match. Full variable domain (rest looked up from reference TRBV28 and TRBJ2-7): DVKVTQSSRYLVKRTGEKVFLECVQDMDHENMFWYRQDPGLGLRLIYFSYDVKMKEKGDIPEGYSVSREKKERFSLILESASTNQTSMYLCASSSGLAGNEQYFGPGTRLTVT.

This clonotype was counted a single time. This chain uses TRBV6-7 with TRBJ2-1, with D perhaps TRBD1 (6 bases). TRBV6-7 is reported as an ORF; its role is uncertain. V lost 6 bases and J 5 bases, leaving 17 bases between the germline ends. This CDR3 region has 15 residues. The CDR3 nucleotides are TGTGCCAGCAGATCAACAGGGACGACAGACAATGAGCAGTTCTTC. It yields the protein CASRSTGTTDNEQFF.

This sequence joins TRBV18 and TRBJ2-1; D ambiguous. Trimming removed 3 bases at V and 0 bases at J, with 9 bases between. The CDR3 is 15 amino acids. Looked up from germline, CDR1 is KGHSH and CDR2 is LQKENI. The CDR3 here is CASSPSSSSYNEQFF. DNA of the CDR3: TGTGCCAGCTCACCCAGTTCTTCCTCCTACAATGAGCAGTTCTTC.